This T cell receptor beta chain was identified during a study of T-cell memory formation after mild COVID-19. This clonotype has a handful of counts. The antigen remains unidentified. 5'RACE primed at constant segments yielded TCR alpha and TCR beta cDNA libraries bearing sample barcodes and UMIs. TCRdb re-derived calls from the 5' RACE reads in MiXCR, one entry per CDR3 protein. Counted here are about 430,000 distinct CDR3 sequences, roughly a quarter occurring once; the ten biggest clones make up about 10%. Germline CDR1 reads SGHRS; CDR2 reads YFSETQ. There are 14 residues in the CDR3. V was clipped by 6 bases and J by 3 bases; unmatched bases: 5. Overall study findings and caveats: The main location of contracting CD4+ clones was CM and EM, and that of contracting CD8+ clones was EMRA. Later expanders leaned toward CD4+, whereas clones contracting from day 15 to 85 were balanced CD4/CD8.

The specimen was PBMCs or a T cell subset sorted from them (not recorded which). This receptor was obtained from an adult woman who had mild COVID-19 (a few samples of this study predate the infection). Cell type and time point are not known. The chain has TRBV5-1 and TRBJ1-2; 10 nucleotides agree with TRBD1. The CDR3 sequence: CASTNGQGDYGYTF. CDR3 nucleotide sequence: TGCGCCAGCACCAACGGACAGGGGGACTATGGCTACACCTTC.